This T cell receptor (beta chain) derives from a study of cytomegalovirus exposure and HLA in healthy donors. Trimming shortened V by 1 base and J by 4 bases, and 8 bases separated the two germline ends. The CDR3 is 13 amino acids. From germline, CDR1 is GTSNPN and CDR2 SVGIG (reference sequence). 13 Jbeta primers and 60 Vbeta primers were used for the PCR. The method was immunoSEQ multiplex PCR; TCRdb's version includes in-frame clones alone and lacks a portion of them. Seen here are about 140,000 clones, around 79% observed once, and the top ten hold approximately 2.8%. The sequenced sample was PBMCs. This clonotype was sampled from a female donor in good health and CMV-seronegative. The chain joins TRBV30 to TRBJ1-5, with a tentative D call TRBD1 (5 bases). CDR3 sequence reads: CAWSGQLNQPQHF. The DNA of the CDR3 is TGTGCCTGGAGTGGACAGTTAAATCAGCCCCAGCATTTT.